What follows describes a single T cell receptor beta chain. Its target is not known. At the DNA level, this CDR3 is encoded by other sequences in the same sample as well. This specimen comes from a study of shared clonotypes between healthy human individuals. General observations from the study: Genetic and exposure-history diversity was limited by the few donors.

Donors were healthy HIV-negative adults without recently reported acute infections or vaccinations. Investigators divided CD4+ cells into CD45RA+ naive and CD45RA-negative memory subsets. Each subset's genomic DNA was split evenly across several immunoSEQ plates. Method: immunoSEQ multiplex PCR; TCRdb's copy keeps in-frame clones and lacks some. The table lists almost 750,000 clones, approximately 77% of them singletons. V trimming: 1 base; J trimming: 5 bases; junction bases outside the gene matches: 2. CDR1 and CDR2 (germline): SGHRS, YFSETQ. This CDR3 has 16 amino acids. This chain joins TRBV5-1 and TRBJ2-2, with TRBD2 matching over 13 bases. Specimen: memory CD4+ T cells sorted from blood. Specified subset: CD45RA-negative fraction. The receptor was derived from a woman under 40 in good health. For the CDR3, the DNA is TGCGCCAGCAGCTTGACTAGCGGGAGGGGTACCGGGGAGCTGTTTTTT. Amino acids: CASSLTSGRGTGELFF.